This T cell receptor beta chain emerged from a study of T cells after yellow fever vaccination. CDR1 and CDR2 (germline): ENHRY, SYGVKD. This CDR3 contains 17 residues. The J segment lost 8 bases and the V segment lost 1 base, leaving 11 bases of the junction unmatched. Findings and limits, study-wide: Post-booster reappearance was seen for most primary-vaccination clones (roughly 97% CD4, around 89% CD8).

A note on this clonotype: Its antigen remains unknown.

TCRdb analysed the 5' RACE reads with MiXCR anew, one entry per CDR3 protein. Here the sample spans a few hundred thousand distinct CDR3 sequences, approximately 5.2% being singletons. This TCR was recovered from a man aged 18 to 30 who received the YFV17D yellow fever vaccine. The sequencing here drew on CD4+ T cells sorted from PBMCs, taken on the day of the yellow fever booster vaccination. The chain uses TRBV10-3 and TRBJ2-1; 10 bases are shared with TRBD2. The CDR3 sequence is CAISELSRAGGYDEQFF. In DNA, the CDR3 is TGTGCCATCAGTGAGTTGAGCCGAGCGGGGGGGTACGATGAGCAGTTCTTC.